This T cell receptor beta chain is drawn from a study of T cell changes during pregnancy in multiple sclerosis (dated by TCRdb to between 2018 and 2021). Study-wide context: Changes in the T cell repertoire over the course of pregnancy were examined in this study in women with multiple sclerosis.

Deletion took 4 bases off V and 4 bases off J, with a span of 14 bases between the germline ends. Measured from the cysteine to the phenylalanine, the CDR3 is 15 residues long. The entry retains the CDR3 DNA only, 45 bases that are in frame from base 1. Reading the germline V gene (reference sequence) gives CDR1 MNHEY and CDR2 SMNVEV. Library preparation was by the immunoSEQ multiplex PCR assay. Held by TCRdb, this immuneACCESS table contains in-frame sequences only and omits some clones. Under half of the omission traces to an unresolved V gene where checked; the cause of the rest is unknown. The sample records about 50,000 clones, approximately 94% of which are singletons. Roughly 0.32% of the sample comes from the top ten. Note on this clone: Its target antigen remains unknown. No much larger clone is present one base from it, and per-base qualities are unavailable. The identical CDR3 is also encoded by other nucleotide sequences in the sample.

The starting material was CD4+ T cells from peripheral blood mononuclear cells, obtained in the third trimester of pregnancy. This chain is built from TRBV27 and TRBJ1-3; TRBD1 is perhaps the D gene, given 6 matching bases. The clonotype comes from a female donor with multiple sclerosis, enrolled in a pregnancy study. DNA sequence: TGTGCCAGCAGTTCGACACAGGGCTCCGGAAACACCATATATTTT. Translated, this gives CASSSTQGSGNTIYF.